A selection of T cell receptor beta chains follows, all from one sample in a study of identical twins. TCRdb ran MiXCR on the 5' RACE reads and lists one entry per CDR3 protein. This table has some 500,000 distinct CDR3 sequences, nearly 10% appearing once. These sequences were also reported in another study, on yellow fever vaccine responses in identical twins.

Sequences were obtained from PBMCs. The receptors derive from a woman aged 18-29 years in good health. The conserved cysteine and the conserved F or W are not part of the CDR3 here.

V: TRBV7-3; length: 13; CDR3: ASSSSGGAQNIQY
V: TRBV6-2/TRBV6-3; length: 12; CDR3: ASSPPATSNEQF
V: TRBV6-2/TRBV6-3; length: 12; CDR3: ASSYSRLGYEQY
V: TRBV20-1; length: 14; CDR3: SAFSRKGVSTDTQY
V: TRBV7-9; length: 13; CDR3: ASSGGLQGAEGYT
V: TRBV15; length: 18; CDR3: ATSRDKGPGTSGRWNEQF
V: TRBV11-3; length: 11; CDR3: ASRTGDTDTQY
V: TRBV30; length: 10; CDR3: AWSDLENEQF
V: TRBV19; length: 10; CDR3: ASSGSLNVLT
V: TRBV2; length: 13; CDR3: ASSNTPKTGAGYT
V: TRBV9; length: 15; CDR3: ASSVLSGLAVTDTQY
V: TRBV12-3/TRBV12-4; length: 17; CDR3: ASSLAKPGQGFYTGELF
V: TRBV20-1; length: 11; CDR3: SARRTGTYEQY
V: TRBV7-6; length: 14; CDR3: ASSLAPGAGVKPQH
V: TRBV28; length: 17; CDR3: ASSARTSGSLFSSYEQY
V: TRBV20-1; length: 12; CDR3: SARDEPSNYGYT
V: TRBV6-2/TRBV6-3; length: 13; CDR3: ASRTRGKSTDTQY
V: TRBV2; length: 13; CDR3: ASSEQNRSYNEQF
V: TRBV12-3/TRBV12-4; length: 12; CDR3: ASSFRAGASMVF
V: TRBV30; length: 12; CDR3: AWSRGERRSEAF
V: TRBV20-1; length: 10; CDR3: SASPSQETQY
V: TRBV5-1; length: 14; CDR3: ASSLSGTGGSGELF
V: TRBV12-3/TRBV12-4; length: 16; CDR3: AISNPWARVGIYNEQF
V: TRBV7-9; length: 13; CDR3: ASSLVLQGNTEAF
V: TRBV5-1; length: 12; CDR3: ASRPGTPPYEQY
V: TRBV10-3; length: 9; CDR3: AIAGGDTQY
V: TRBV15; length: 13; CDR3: ATSRDAGGLNEQF